This record covers a single T cell receptor beta chain. This clonotype showed up many times. Its antigen is still unknown. It has no much larger one-base neighbor in the sample; base qualities were not kept. This record belongs to a study of spatial heterogeneity in lung cancer (dated by TCRdb to the late 2010s). Regarding the research as a whole: The donors were more than 65 patients from the lung TRACERx cohort who had early-stage, untreated non-small cell lung cancer. Follow-up PBMC samples were sequenced whenever available, with a median time to follow-up of approximately two years after resection. Beta-chain transcripts were consistently detected in greater numbers than alpha-chain transcripts, which likely reflected higher beta-chain transcript abundance. In the raw uncorrected reads, each unique combination of TCR and UMI appeared more than ten times on average. In non-small cell lung cancer, the study made a quantitative comparison of TCR alpha and beta repertoires among multiple tumor regions, matched nontumor lung and blood. The study linked features of the TCR repertoire to counts of nonsynonymous mutations, which were determined by whole-exome sequencing of tumor tissue. At surgery, both alpha and beta chains were TCR-sequenced in 220 tumor regions, approximately 64 matched nontumor lung samples and a few dozen PBMC samples.

The paper as a whole reports these results and caveats: Ubiquitous expanded tumor TCRs showed up in blood more often at tumor resection than at routine follow-up. Only 14 patients were included in comparisons of baseline and follow-up blood repertoires. Confirming at a functional level the hypothesis that regional TCRs recognize regional mutations was considered to require additional single-cell paired TCR alpha and beta sequencing.

Libraries were built with 5' RACE. The sequencing machine was a NextSeq 500. To allow correction of PCR and sequencing errors, the TCR library protocol tagged every TCR cDNA molecule with a unique molecular identifier. Processing in the source paper ran as follows. TCR identification, UMI-based error correction and CDR3 extraction were performed with Decombinator tools. TCRs above a frequency of 2 per 1,000, corresponding to the top 1% of the tumor frequency distribution, were defined as expanded. Renyi diversity was computed with the R vegan package after each repertoire had been subsampled 100 times to 5,000 TCRs. CDR3 similarity networks were built from amino acid triplet string-kernel similarity, with CDR3s being connected when pairwise similarity was above 0.82. Starting from the raw public reads, TCRdb applied fastp trimming at Q25, assembled clones with MiXCR and retained in-frame beta chains. Merged by CDR3 protein, the rows form single entries marked with the most common genes and DNA. The V and J calls were determined by TCRdb, not by the authors. This sample gives 50,000 to 60,000 distinct CDR3 sequences in total; 7.4% of them show up just once. Of the sample, over 30% is held by the ten largest clones.

The time point label of this sample denotes: blood at routine non-recurrence follow-up after resection. Whole RNA extracted from tumor and nontumor lung tissue, or from cryopreserved PBMC samples, was used for TCR sequencing without cell sorting. Only patients with enough RNA available from two or more tumor regions were chosen for TCR sequencing. The germline ends are 8 bases apart after V is trimmed by 0 bases and J by 2 bases. CDR1 SGHRS and CDR2 YFSETQ were looked up in the germline V gene. Including cysteine and phenylalanine, the CDR3 has 14 amino acids. Only the CDR3 DNA stays, 42 bases, in frame from base 1.

The material sequenced was PBMCs, taken at follow-up. This receptor chain uses TRBV5-1 and TRBJ1-2, with TRBD1 perhaps the D gene, on 5 matching bases. The TCR originated in a female donor with early-stage non-small cell lung cancer. The CDR3 has the sequence CASSLGWGNYGYTF. The sequenced DNA is TGCGCCAGCAGCTTGGGTTGGGGGAACTATGGCTACACCTTC.